The 3 T cell receptor beta chains given below trace back to one sample, sequenced in a study of technical replicates of blood from a few donors. The protocol was immunoSEQ multiplex PCR, while the TCRdb copy is restricted to in-frame clones and leaves out a portion. The profile shows some 80,000 clones, around 96% of them singletons. Specimen: T cells isolated from PBMCs. The receptors here all came from a human donor in good health.

The chain is built from TRBV14 and TRBJ1-1; D might be TRBD1 (5 bases). Germline loops: CDR1 SGHDN, CDR2 FVKESK. The CDR3 contains 13 residues. With 2 bases removed from V and 12 bases from J, the gap between germline ends came to 16 bases. DNA for the CDR3: TGTGCCAGCAGCCAATTTATTGGGGCAAGGACTTTCTTT. As protein: CASSQFIGARTFF.

The chain is built from TRBV19 and TRBJ2-7, with 7 bases matching TRBD1. CDR1 and CDR2 (germline): LNHDA, SQIVND (reference sequence). The CDR3 totals 15 residues. Unmatched junction bases numbered 9, after V lost 6 bases and J lost 1 base. In DNA, the CDR3 is TGTGCCAGTAGAGCCGCCGGGACAGCGTCCTACGAGCAGTACTTC. The encoded protein is CASRAAGTASYEQYF.

This chain uses TRBV7-9 with TRBJ1-4; D ambiguous. With 4 bases removed from V and 7 bases from J, the gap between germline ends came to 16 bases. Germline CDR1 SEHNR, CDR2 FQNEAQ (reference sequence). The CDR3 sequence is 15 residues long. The CDR3 nucleotides are TGTGCCAGCAGCTCCGTCAACGGAGGGCGTGAAAAACTGTTTTTT. It codes for CASSSVNGGREKLFF.